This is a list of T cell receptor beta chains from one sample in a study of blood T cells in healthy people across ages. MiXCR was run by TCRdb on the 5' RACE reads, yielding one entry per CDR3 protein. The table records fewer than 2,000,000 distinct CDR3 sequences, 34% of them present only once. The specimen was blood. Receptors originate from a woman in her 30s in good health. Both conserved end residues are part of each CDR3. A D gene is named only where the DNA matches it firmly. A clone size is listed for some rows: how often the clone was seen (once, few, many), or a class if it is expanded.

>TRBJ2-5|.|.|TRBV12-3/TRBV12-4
TGTGCCAGCAGTTTAGCGAGAAAGGGCCAAGAGACCCAGTACTTC
CASSLARKGQETQYF
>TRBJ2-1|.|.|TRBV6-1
TGTGCCAGCAGAGAGTATAGCTCCTACAATGAGCAGTTCTTC
CASREYSSYNEQFF
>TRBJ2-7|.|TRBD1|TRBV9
TGTGCCAGCAGCGTAGGAGGACAGGGCGTGCAGTACTTC
CASSVGGQGVQYF
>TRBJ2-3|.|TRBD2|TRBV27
TGTGCCAGCAGTTTATTACTAGCGGGAGGGGTTTATACGCAGTATTTT
CASSLLLAGGVYTQYF
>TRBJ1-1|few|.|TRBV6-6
TGTGCCAGCAGTGTGTTGGGGAACACTGAAGCTTTCTTT
CASSVLGNTEAFF
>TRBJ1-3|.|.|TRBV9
TGTGCCAGCAGCGTAGGAGAGTTGGGCACCATATATTTT
CASSVGELGTIYF
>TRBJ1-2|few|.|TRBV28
TGTGCCAGCAGTGACGCGGGAGGCTACACCTTC
CASSDAGGYTF
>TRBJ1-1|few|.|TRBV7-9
TGTGCCAGCAGCCCCTTCGAGGGCCTGAACACTGAAGCTTTCTTT
CASSPFEGLNTEAFF
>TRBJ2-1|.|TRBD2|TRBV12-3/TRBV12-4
TGTGCCAGCAGCCCCACTAGCGGGAGTGAAAATGTGCAGTTCTTC
CASSPTSGSENVQFF
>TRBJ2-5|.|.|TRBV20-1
TGCAGTGCACACTTGAAGACCCAGTACTTC
CSAHLKTQYF
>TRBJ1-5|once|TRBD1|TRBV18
TGTGCCAGCTCACTTAAAGCAACAGGGGGAGGGAGTCAGCCCCAGCATTTT
CASSLKATGGGSQPQHF
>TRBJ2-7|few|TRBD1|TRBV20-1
TGCAGTGCTAGGGCTTTAGGGACAGAACTCTACGAGCAGTACTTC
CSARALGTELYEQYF
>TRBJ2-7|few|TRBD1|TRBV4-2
TGTGCCAGCAGCCAAGGGGACAGGGATTCCTACGAGCAGTACTTC
CASSQGDRDSYEQYF
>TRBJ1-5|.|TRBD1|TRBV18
TGTGCCAGCTCAACGACAGGGGGCCGTCAGCCCCAGCATTTT
CASSTTGGRQPQHF
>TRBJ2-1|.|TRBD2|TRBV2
TGTGCCAGCAGTGGCGAGGCGGGAGGGCGCAATGAGCAGTTCTTC
CASSGEAGGRNEQFF
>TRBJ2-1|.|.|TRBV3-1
TGTGCCAGCAGCCCCACTAACGTAGCTCTCGACCACAATGAGCAGTTCTTC
CASSPTNVALDHNEQFF
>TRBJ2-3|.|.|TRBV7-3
TGTGCCAGCAGCAAGCAAGAGGGGGGTGGTACGCAGTATTTT
CASSKQEGGGTQYF
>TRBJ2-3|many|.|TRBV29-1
TGCAGCGTTGAGGAGTGGTCAGCATCTAGCACAGATACGCAGTATTTT
CSVEEWSASSTDTQYF
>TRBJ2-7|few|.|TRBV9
TGTGCCAGCAGCGTCCTTGGACAATTCACAGGGGAGCAGTACTTC
CASSVLGQFTGEQYF
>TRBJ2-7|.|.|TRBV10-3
TGTGCCATCAGGGAATCAGGGGGGGTCTACGAGCAGTACTTC
CAIRESGGVYEQYF
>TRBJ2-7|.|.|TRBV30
TGTGCCTGGAGTAACCGAGGCTACGAGCAGTACTTC
CAWSNRGYEQYF
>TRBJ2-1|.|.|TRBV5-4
TGTGCCAGCAGCTCCGCCGGGACGTATGAGCAGTTCTTC
CASSSAGTYEQFF
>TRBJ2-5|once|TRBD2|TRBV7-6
TGTGCCAGCAGCTTAGGCCCTGGCGGGAGGGGCTCCTGGGAAGAGATCCAGTACTTC
CASSLGPGGRGSWEEIQYF
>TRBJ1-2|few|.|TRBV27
TGTGCCAGCAGTTTATCGATCAGTCCGCGGGGCTACACCTTC
CASSLSISPRGYTF
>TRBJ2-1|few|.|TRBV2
TGCGCCAGCGAGTTCTACAATGAGCAGTTCTTC
CASEFYNEQFF
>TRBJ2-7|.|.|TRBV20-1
TGCAGTGCAGAACAGGTTCCCTACGAGCAGTACTTC
CSAEQVPYEQYF
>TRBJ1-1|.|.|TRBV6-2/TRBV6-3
TGTGCCAGCAGCCCTCTGATGTGGGTAACTGAAGCTTTCTTT
CASSPLMWVTEAFF
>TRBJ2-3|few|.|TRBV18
TGTGCCAGCTCACCTTTAACGGGGGGCCCAGATACGCAGTATTTT
CASSPLTGGPDTQYF
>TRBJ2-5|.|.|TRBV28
TGTGCCAGCAGTGAACCGGGACTCCAAGAGACCCAGTACTTC
CASSEPGLQETQYF
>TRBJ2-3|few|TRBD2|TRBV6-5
TGTGCCAGCAGTTACCGACTAGCGCCGGCTGGCGGTACGCAGTATTTT
CASSYRLAPAGGTQYF
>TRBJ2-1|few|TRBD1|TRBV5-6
TGTGCCAGCAGCGCAGACAGGGTGGCCTACAATGAGCAGTTCTTC
CASSADRVAYNEQFF
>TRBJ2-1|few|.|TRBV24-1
TGTGCCACCAGTGATTCCGGAGGGGGAGTCTTCTACAATGAGCAGTTCTTC
CATSDSGGGVFYNEQFF
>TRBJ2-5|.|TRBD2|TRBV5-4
TGTGCCAGCAGCTTGGACGGACTAGCGGGAGACGAGACCCAGTACTTC
CASSLDGLAGDETQYF
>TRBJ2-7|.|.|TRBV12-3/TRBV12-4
TGTGCCAGCAGTTTCTTGGTTGGCGACTACGAGCAGTACTTT
CASSFLVGDYEQYF
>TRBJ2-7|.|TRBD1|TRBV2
TGTGCCAGCGGGGGACAGGGAGTCTCCTACGAGCAGTACTTC
CASGGQGVSYEQYF
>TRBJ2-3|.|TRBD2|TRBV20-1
TGCAGTGCTAGAGATCGGTTGACGGGGGGAAGCACAGATACGCAGTATTTT
CSARDRLTGGSTDTQYF
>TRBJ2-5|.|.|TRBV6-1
TGTGCCAGCAGTGAGCTGCAAGAGACCCAGTACTTC
CASSELQETQYF
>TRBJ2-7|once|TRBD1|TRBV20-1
TGCAGTGCCCTGGGACAGGAGAGCTCCTACGAGCAGTACTTC
CSALGQESSYEQYF
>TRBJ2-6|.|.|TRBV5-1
TGCGCCAGCAGTATTAGCTCTGGGGCCAACGTCCTGACTTTC
CASSISSGANVLTF
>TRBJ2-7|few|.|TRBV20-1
TGCAGTGCCGAGGACGGGGACACAACTACCTACGAGCAGTACTTC
CSAEDGDTTTYEQYF
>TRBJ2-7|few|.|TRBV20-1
TGCAGTGCTAGTCCGGGAAGGAGGACCTACGAGCAGTACTTC
CSASPGRRTYEQYF
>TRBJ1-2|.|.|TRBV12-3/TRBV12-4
TGTGCCAGCAGTCCAGACCGCCCAGGGGCAACCAACTATGGCTACACCTTC
CASSPDRPGATNYGYTF
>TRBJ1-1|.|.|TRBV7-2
TGTGCCAGCAGCCCTGTGGAGATACGAACCATGAACACTGAAGCTTTCTTT
CASSPVEIRTMNTEAFF
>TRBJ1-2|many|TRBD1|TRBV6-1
TGTGCCAGCAGTGTCCTCACAGGGGGCGAGCCTCCCTACGGCTACACCTTC
CASSVLTGGEPPYGYTF
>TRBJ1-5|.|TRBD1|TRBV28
TGTGCCAGCAGTCCCGGGACAGGGCGCGGGCAGCCCCAGCATTTT
CASSPGTGRGQPQHF
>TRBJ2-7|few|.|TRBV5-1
TGCGCCAGCAGCTTGGGACATTCCAGCTCCTACGAGCAGTACTTC
CASSLGHSSSYEQYF
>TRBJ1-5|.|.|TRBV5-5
TGTGCCAGCAGCTTGGGGCAGGGCTGGGATCAGCCCCAGCATTTT
CASSLGQGWDQPQHF
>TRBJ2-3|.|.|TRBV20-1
TGCAGTGCCCCTGATTCTAGGACAGATACGCAGTATTTT
CSAPDSRTDTQYF
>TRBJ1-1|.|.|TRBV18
TGTGCCAGCTCCTCCCGAAACGGCCCAGCTTTCTTT
CASSSRNGPAFF
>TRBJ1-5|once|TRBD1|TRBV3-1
TGTGCCAGCAGCCAACTGGGACAGGGTGTGGATCAGCCCCAGCATTTT
CASSQLGQGVDQPQHF
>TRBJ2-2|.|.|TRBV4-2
TGTGCCAGCAGCCAAGATCTTCACGGGGAGCTGTTTTTT
CASSQDLHGELFF